A selection of T cell receptor beta chains follows, all from one sample in a study of cytomegalovirus exposure and HLA in healthy donors. The protocol was immunoSEQ multiplex PCR, while the TCRdb copy is restricted to in-frame clones and leaves out a portion. Here the sample spans about 130,000 clones, over 75% being singletons. Sequencing input: PBMCs. The receptors come from a male donor in good health and CMV-seropositive. Both conserved end residues are part of each CDR3. A D gene is named only where the DNA matches it firmly. Expanded clones get a size class; other rows say once, few or many, or leave the size out.

j_gene: TRBJ1-1; v_gene: TRBV5-4; len: 15; abundance: NA; d_gene: TRBD1; CDR3aa: CASSSRTGSDTEAFF; CDR3nt: TGTGCCAGCAGCTCTCGGACAGGGTCTGACACTGAAGCTTTCTTT
j_gene: TRBJ2-7; v_gene: TRBV28; len: 13; abundance: NA; d_gene: NA; CDR3aa: CASSLTPWFEQYF; CDR3nt: TGTGCCAGCAGTTTAACCCCCTGGTTCGAGCAGTACTTC
j_gene: TRBJ2-3; v_gene: TRBV28; len: 15; abundance: NA; d_gene: NA; CDR3aa: CASSFFGGTSDTQYF; CDR3nt: TGTGCCAGCAGTTTCTTCGGCGGGACTTCAGATACGCAGTATTTT
j_gene: TRBJ2-7; v_gene: TRBV27; len: 15; abundance: few; d_gene: TRBD2; CDR3aa: CASRATSGRLNEQYF; CDR3nt: TGTGCCAGCAGGGCCACTAGCGGGAGGCTTAACGAGCAGTACTTC
j_gene: TRBJ2-7; v_gene: TRBV10-3; len: 15; abundance: NA; d_gene: TRBD1; CDR3aa: CAISVPDRGLNEQYF; CDR3nt: TGTGCCATCAGTGTCCCGGACAGGGGACTAAACGAGCAGTACTTC
j_gene: TRBJ1-2; v_gene: TRBV27; len: 13; abundance: NA; d_gene: NA; CDR3aa: CASSTGHPSSLTF; CDR3nt: TGTGCCAGCAGTACAGGACACCCATCATCCCTCACCTTC
j_gene: TRBJ2-3; v_gene: TRBV19; len: 12; abundance: NA; d_gene: NA; CDR3aa: CASTSSTDTQYF; CDR3nt: TGTGCCAGTACCTCCTCCACAGATACGCAGTATTTT
j_gene: TRBJ2-1; v_gene: TRBV27; len: 15; abundance: NA; d_gene: TRBD2; CDR3aa: CASRAGLAGGNEQFF; CDR3nt: TGTGCCAGCAGGGCGGGACTAGCGGGAGGCAATGAGCAGTTCTTC
j_gene: TRBJ2-3; v_gene: TRBV7-2; len: 15; abundance: NA; d_gene: TRBD2; CDR3aa: CASSLGSGGTDTQYF; CDR3nt: TGTGCCAGCAGCTTAGGAAGCGGGGGCACAGATACGCAGTATTTT
j_gene: TRBJ1-2; v_gene: TRBV5-6; len: 15; abundance: NA; d_gene: TRBD1; CDR3aa: CASSSLQGSNYGYTF; CDR3nt: TGTGCCAGCAGCTCCTTACAGGGGTCTAACTATGGCTACACCTTC
j_gene: TRBJ2-1; v_gene: TRBV7-6; len: 15; abundance: NA; d_gene: NA; CDR3aa: CASSLVTGGANEQFF; CDR3nt: TGTGCCAGCAGCTTAGTGACTGGGGGGGCAAATGAGCAGTTCTTC
j_gene: TRBJ2-1; v_gene: TRBV25-1; len: 16; abundance: NA; d_gene: TRBD1; CDR3aa: CASSDSGTGGWSEQFF; CDR3nt: TGTGCCAGCAGTGACAGTGGGACAGGGGGCTGGAGTGAGCAGTTCTTC
j_gene: TRBJ1-3; v_gene: TRBV13; len: 15; abundance: NA; d_gene: NA; CDR3aa: CASSLRGTSGNTIYF; CDR3nt: TGTGCCAGCAGCTTAAGGGGAACCTCTGGAAACACCATATATTTT
j_gene: TRBJ2-5; v_gene: TRBV28; len: 14; abundance: NA; d_gene: NA; CDR3aa: CASSLSAVQETQYF; CDR3nt: TGTGCCAGCAGTTTAAGCGCGGTCCAAGAGACCCAGTACTTC
j_gene: TRBJ2-4; v_gene: TRBV7-9; len: 13; abundance: once; d_gene: TRBD1; CDR3aa: CSSSLGGTGARYF; CDR3nt: TGTTCCAGCAGCTTAGGAGGGACAGGGGCTAGGTACTTC
j_gene: TRBJ2-1; v_gene: TRBV28; len: 14; abundance: NA; d_gene: TRBD1; CDR3aa: CASRSGQLYNEQFF; CDR3nt: TGTGCCAGCAGGTCGGGACAGCTATACAATGAGCAGTTCTTC
j_gene: TRBJ1-5; v_gene: TRBV6-5; len: 14; abundance: NA; d_gene: NA; CDR3aa: CASSEGVLHQPQHF; CDR3nt: TGTGCCAGCAGTGAAGGGGTATTACATCAGCCCCAGCATTTT
j_gene: TRBJ1-1; v_gene: TRBV4-2; len: 14; abundance: few; d_gene: NA; CDR3aa: CASSQDRERTEAFF; CDR3nt: TGTGCCAGCAGCCAAGACAGGGAAAGAACTGAAGCTTTCTTT
j_gene: TRBJ2-7; v_gene: TRBV2; len: 15; abundance: NA; d_gene: NA; CDR3aa: CASSDGRERTYEQYF; CDR3nt: TGTGCCAGCAGTGATGGGCGGGAAAGAACCTACGAGCAGTACTTC
j_gene: TRBJ2-3; v_gene: TRBV25-1; len: 12; abundance: NA; d_gene: NA; CDR3aa: CASRDLTDTQYF; CDR3nt: TGTGCCAGCAGGGACTTAACAGATACGCAGTATTTT
j_gene: TRBJ2-1; v_gene: TRBV9; len: 18; abundance: few; d_gene: TRBD2; CDR3aa: CASSVGLAGGIFYNEQFF; CDR3nt: TGTGCCAGCAGCGTAGGACTAGCGGGAGGGATTTTCTACAATGAGCAGTTCTTC
j_gene: TRBJ1-5; v_gene: TRBV28; len: 16; abundance: NA; d_gene: NA; CDR3aa: CASSSPKGYSNQPQHF; CDR3nt: TGTGCCAGCAGTTCCCCGAAGGGGTATAGCAATCAGCCCCAGCATTTT
j_gene: TRBJ1-6; v_gene: TRBV6-5; len: 13; abundance: NA; d_gene: NA; CDR3aa: CASSYSKESPLHF; CDR3nt: TGTGCCAGCAGTTACTCGAAAGAGTCACCCCTCCACTTT
j_gene: TRBJ1-2; v_gene: TRBV4-1; len: 14; abundance: NA; d_gene: TRBD1; CDR3aa: CASSQVDRGLGYTF; CDR3nt: TGCGCCAGCAGCCAGGTGGACAGGGGGCTTGGCTACACCTTC
j_gene: TRBJ2-2; v_gene: TRBV6-5; len: 15; abundance: NA; d_gene: NA; CDR3aa: CASRRDRVSGGELFF; CDR3nt: TGTGCCAGCCGGAGGGACCGCGTCTCTGGCGGGGAGCTGTTTTTT
j_gene: TRBJ2-3; v_gene: TRBV28; len: 18; abundance: NA; d_gene: NA; CDR3aa: CASSFREGLTWGTDTQYF; CDR3nt: TGTGCCAGCAGTTTCCGAGAGGGACTCACCTGGGGCACAGATACGCAGTATTTT
j_gene: TRBJ2-7; v_gene: TRBV5-1; len: 11; abundance: NA; d_gene: NA; CDR3aa: CASSLGERQYF; CDR3nt: TGCGCCAGCAGCTTGGGGGAGAGGCAGTACTTC
j_gene: TRBJ2-5; v_gene: TRBV28; len: 15; abundance: once; d_gene: TRBD2; CDR3aa: CASSFLAGVGETQYF; CDR3nt: TGTGCCAGCAGTTTCTTAGCGGGAGTTGGGGAGACCCAGTACTTC
j_gene: TRBJ2-7; v_gene: TRBV14; len: 14; abundance: NA; d_gene: NA; CDR3aa: CASSQGGSLIEQYF; CDR3nt: TGTGCCAGCAGCCAAGGAGGTAGCCTCATCGAGCAGTACTTC
j_gene: TRBJ2-7; v_gene: TRBV19; len: 15; abundance: NA; d_gene: TRBD1; CDR3aa: CASSSLTGTKGEQYF; CDR3nt: TGTGCCAGTAGTAGCCTGACAGGGACGAAGGGGGAGCAGTACTTC
j_gene: TRBJ1-1; v_gene: TRBV11-1; len: 13; abundance: NA; d_gene: NA; CDR3aa: CASSSLPDTEAFF; CDR3nt: TGTGCCAGCAGCTCCTTACCGGACACTGAAGCTTTCTTT
j_gene: TRBJ2-7; v_gene: TRBV19; len: 12; abundance: once; d_gene: NA; CDR3aa: CASSADSYEQYF; CDR3nt: TGTGCCAGTAGTGCGGACTCCTACGAGCAGTACTTC
j_gene: TRBJ1-1; v_gene: TRBV5-1; len: 14; abundance: NA; d_gene: NA; CDR3aa: CASSLSQGNTEAFF; CDR3nt: TGCGCCAGCAGCTTGTCCCAGGGGAACACTGAAGCTTTCTTT
j_gene: TRBJ2-2; v_gene: TRBV12-2; len: 15; abundance: NA; d_gene: NA; CDR3aa: CASRPRTSGGGELFF; CDR3nt: TGTGCAAGTCGCCCTAGGACTAGCGGGGGCGGGGAGCTGTTTTTT
j_gene: TRBJ1-1; v_gene: TRBV5-1; len: 20; abundance: NA; d_gene: NA; CDR3aa: CASRLVTGNFNSLFNTEAFF; CDR3nt: TGCGCCAGCAGGTTGGTGACAGGCAACTTCAACAGCCTTTTTAACACTGAAGCTTTCTTT
j_gene: TRBJ2-3; v_gene: TRBV10-3; len: 15; abundance: NA; d_gene: TRBD1; CDR3aa: CAINTGGAGTDTQYF; CDR3nt: TGTGCCATCAACACAGGGGGCGCGGGCACAGATACGCAGTATTTT
j_gene: TRBJ1-6; v_gene: TRBV7-2; len: 15; abundance: few; d_gene: NA; CDR3aa: CASSLWSRDNSPLHF; CDR3nt: TGTGCCAGCAGCTTATGGTCCCGGGATAATTCACCCCTCCACTTT
j_gene: TRBJ2-2; v_gene: TRBV28; len: 15; abundance: NA; d_gene: TRBD1; CDR3aa: CATRKGDRDTGELFF; CDR3nt: TGTGCCACCCGCAAGGGGGACAGGGATACCGGGGAGCTGTTTTTT
j_gene: TRBJ2-7; v_gene: TRBV6-6; len: 16; abundance: NA; d_gene: NA; CDR3aa: CASSPNESGGPYEQYF; CDR3nt: TGTGCCAGCAGCCCTAATGAAAGCGGAGGACCCTACGAGCAGTACTTC
j_gene: TRBJ1-1; v_gene: TRBV5-4; len: 14; abundance: NA; d_gene: TRBD1; CDR3aa: CASSPGQRNTEAFF; CDR3nt: TGTGCCAGCAGCCCGGGACAGAGAAACACTGAAGCTTTCTTT
j_gene: TRBJ1-4; v_gene: TRBV29-1; len: 13; abundance: NA; d_gene: NA; CDR3aa: CSVERGGDEKLFF; CDR3nt: TGCAGCGTTGAACGGGGGGGCGATGAAAAACTGTTTTTT
j_gene: TRBJ2-3; v_gene: TRBV30; len: 14; abundance: NA; d_gene: TRBD1; CDR3aa: CAWRDRGNADTQYF; CDR3nt: TGTGCCTGGAGAGACAGGGGGAACGCAGATACGCAGTATTTT